The clone carrying this TCR beta chain has just a few counts. What it binds is not known. These data belong to a study of vaccination and CD4 T cells after COVID-19. After removal of 6 bases from V and 0 bases from J, the junction contained 4 bases not matched to a gene. This CDR3 region has 15 residues. Germline V gene sequence: CDR1 MNHNS, CDR2 SASEGT. Cultured CD4+ T cell DNA underwent sequencing with the Oncomine TCR Beta short-read assay. CD4+ T cells were cultured, and genomic DNA was extracted from them. TCRdb redid the calling of the PCR reads with MiXCR, one entry per CDR3 protein. The table lists over 6,500 distinct CDR3 sequences, approximately 23% of them singletons, with around 27% in the top ten. Treatment described: roughly 11-day PBMC culture with coronavirus spike peptide pools or control peptides (ViraFEST assay). In the ViraFEST assay, peptide-pool expansion preceded TCR sequencing of expanded clonotypes.

Sequences were derived from CD4+ T cells from blood, cultured in vitro, sampled after SARS-CoV-2 vaccination. This clonotype was obtained from a human donor who had recovered from COVID-19. The chain uses TRBV6-1 and TRBJ1-3; 8 bases map to TRBD1. The CDR3 coding sequence is TGTGCCAGCAGGAAGGGACAGGACTCTGGAAACACCATATATTTT. Its translation is CASRKGQDSGNTIYF.